This is a list of T cell receptor beta chains from one sample in a study of T-cell memory formation after mild COVID-19. TCRdb fed the 5' RACE reads into MiXCR, producing one record per CDR3 protein. The top ten clones hold approximately 8.1% of a sample with 560,000 or so distinct CDR3 sequences, roughly a sixth of them seen once. Sequencing input: PBMCs or a T cell subset sorted from them (not recorded which). All receptors derive from an adult woman who had mild COVID-19 (a few samples of this study predate the infection). Cell type and time point are not known. The CDR3 runs from the conserved cysteine through the conserved F or W. Each record gives: J gene, D gene, V gene, clone size, CDR3 DNA, CDR3 protein. The D gene is left open where the match is weak. A row's size may be missing; if present it is once, few, many or a size class.

j_call: TRBJ1-2
d_call: NA
v_call: TRBV19
clone_size: few
cdr3_nt: TGTGCCAGTAGTATAAATGAGGGCCTCACCTTC
cdr3_aa: CASSINEGLTF

j_call: TRBJ2-3
d_call: NA
v_call: TRBV18
clone_size: NA
cdr3_nt: TGTGCCAGCTCACCGGGGGCGGGCCATTTCACAGATACGCAGTATTTT
cdr3_aa: CASSPGAGHFTDTQYF

j_call: TRBJ2-3
d_call: NA
v_call: TRBV4-3
clone_size: few
cdr3_nt: TGCGCCAGCAGCCAAGATTCTGCTAGCTCAGATACGCAGTATTTT
cdr3_aa: CASSQDSASSDTQYF

j_call: TRBJ1-1
d_call: NA
v_call: TRBV5-1
clone_size: NA
cdr3_nt: TGCGCCAGCAGCTTGGGACTGGGGGCAGAGGACACTGAAGCTTTCTTT
cdr3_aa: CASSLGLGAEDTEAFF

j_call: TRBJ2-3
d_call: NA
v_call: TRBV11-2
clone_size: NA
cdr3_nt: TGTGCCAGCAGCTTAGGTCTGGATCACTTGGAAGATACGCAGTATTTT
cdr3_aa: CASSLGLDHLEDTQYF

j_call: TRBJ1-5
d_call: NA
v_call: TRBV2
clone_size: few
cdr3_nt: TGTGCCAGCACAAGGGAAAGCAATCAGCCCCAGCATTTT
cdr3_aa: CASTRESNQPQHF

j_call: TRBJ1-5
d_call: NA
v_call: TRBV6-5
clone_size: NA
cdr3_nt: TGTGCCAGCAGTAAATTCGCAGGGGGCAATCAGCCCCAGCATTTT
cdr3_aa: CASSKFAGGNQPQHF

j_call: TRBJ1-2
d_call: NA
v_call: TRBV6-1
clone_size: many
cdr3_nt: TGTGCCAGCAGTGAGCCAAGTCGAGCCTTTTATGGCAGGAACTATGGCTACACCTTC
cdr3_aa: CASSEPSRAFYGRNYGYTF

j_call: TRBJ2-1
d_call: TRBD2
v_call: TRBV7-6
clone_size: NA
cdr3_nt: TGTGCCAGCAGCGGACCGGGGACTAGCGGGATACATGAGCAGTTCTTC
cdr3_aa: CASSGPGTSGIHEQFF

j_call: TRBJ2-7
d_call: NA
v_call: TRBV3-1
clone_size: NA
cdr3_nt: TGTGCCAGCAGCTTCGGCGGAGTGACCTACGAGCAGTACTTC
cdr3_aa: CASSFGGVTYEQYF

j_call: TRBJ1-1
d_call: TRBD1
v_call: TRBV12-3/TRBV12-4
clone_size: few
cdr3_nt: TGTGCCAGCAGTTTAGATACGGACAGGGGAGGATTAATGAACACTGAAGCTTTCTTT
cdr3_aa: CASSLDTDRGGLMNTEAFF

j_call: TRBJ2-6
d_call: NA
v_call: TRBV11-2
clone_size: few
cdr3_nt: TGTGCCAGCAGCTTAATGGAGTCTGGGGCCAACGTCCTGACTTTC
cdr3_aa: CASSLMESGANVLTF

j_call: TRBJ2-3
d_call: TRBD1
v_call: TRBV12-3/TRBV12-4
clone_size: few
cdr3_nt: TGTGCCAGCAGTTTAAACGACAGGGGGCGAGATACGCAGTATTTT
cdr3_aa: CASSLNDRGRDTQYF

j_call: TRBJ2-2
d_call: NA
v_call: TRBV7-9
clone_size: few
cdr3_nt: TGTGCCAGCAGCTTAGTTTTGGCGGAAAACACCGGGGAGCTGTTTTTT
cdr3_aa: CASSLVLAENTGELFF

j_call: TRBJ1-2
d_call: NA
v_call: TRBV19
clone_size: few
cdr3_nt: TGTGCCAGTAGTTCCGATGCCCGGGGCCTCCTGAACTATGGCTACACCTTC
cdr3_aa: CASSSDARGLLNYGYTF

j_call: TRBJ2-7
d_call: NA
v_call: TRBV3-1
clone_size: few
cdr3_nt: TGTGCCAGCAGCCAAGTCGAGCATGAGCAGTACTTC
cdr3_aa: CASSQVEHEQYF

j_call: TRBJ2-3
d_call: NA
v_call: TRBV19
clone_size: few
cdr3_nt: TGTGCCAGTAGTGCCTACTACCGAGCAGGCACAGATACGCAGTATTTT
cdr3_aa: CASSAYYRAGTDTQYF